This T cell receptor (beta chain) appears in the sequencing data of a study of CXCR3-negative and CXCR3-positive naive CD8 T cells. TRB cDNA was prepared as libraries by UMI-labeled 5' RACE. From the 5' RACE reads, TCRdb lists one entry per CDR3 protein and no DNA. This sample's clone table lists about 56,000 distinct CDR3 sequences. Comments on this clonotype: Antigen: not known.

Germline-derived CDR1 and CDR2 are LNHDA and SQIVND (reference sequence). The CDR3 consists of 16 residues. Study conclusions and caveats: From TRB CDR3 properties, TCR strength was inferred; surface CD5 did not differ between naive subsets.

Triplicates of 300,000 cells were sorted from each CD8+ T cell subset. Sequenced material: memory CD8+ T cells from blood. This chain connects TRBV19 to TRBJ2-1; TCRdb returns TRBD2, unconfirmable since there is no DNA. This receptor was taken from a human donor in good health. Some clones in this sample may be carry-over from other donors' samples. The CDR3 region is CASSIFGGPSYNEQFF.